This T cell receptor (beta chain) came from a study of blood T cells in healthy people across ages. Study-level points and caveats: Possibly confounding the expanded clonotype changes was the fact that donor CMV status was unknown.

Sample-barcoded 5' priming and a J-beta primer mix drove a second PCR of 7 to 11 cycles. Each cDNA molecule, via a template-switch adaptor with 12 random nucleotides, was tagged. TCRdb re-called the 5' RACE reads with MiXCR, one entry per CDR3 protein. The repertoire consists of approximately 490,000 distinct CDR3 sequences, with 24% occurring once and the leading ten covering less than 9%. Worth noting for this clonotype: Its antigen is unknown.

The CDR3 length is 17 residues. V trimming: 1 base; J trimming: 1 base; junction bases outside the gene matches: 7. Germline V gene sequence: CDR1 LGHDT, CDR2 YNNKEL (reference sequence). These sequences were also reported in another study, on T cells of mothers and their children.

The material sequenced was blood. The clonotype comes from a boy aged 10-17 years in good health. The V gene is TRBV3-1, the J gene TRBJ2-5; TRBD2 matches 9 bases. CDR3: CASSQGGASGIQETQYF. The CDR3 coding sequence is TGTGCCAGCAGCCAAGGGGGGGCTAGCGGGATCCAAGAGACCCAGTACTTC.